This paragraph covers one T cell receptor beta chain sequence. TCRdb's copy holds only in-frame clones and misses some; the assay was immunoSEQ multiplex PCR. This sample yields roughly 72,000 clones, of which 88% are seen a single time; under 55% belongs to the top ten. This record comes from a study of blood T cell repertoires in COVID-19. The specimen was peripheral blood. The sequence derives from a human donor in a cohort sampled during active COVID-19.

CDR3 sequence (DNA): TGTGCCATCAGCGCTGACAGGGTTTATGGCTACACCTTC. Translating it yields CAISADRVYGYTF. This chain links TRBV10-3 with TRBJ1-2, with TRBD1 matching over 7 bases. Germline V gives CDR1 ENHRY, CDR2 SYGVKD. J gave up 5 bases and V 6 bases, and 6 bases lay outside the gene matches. The CDR3 spans 13 residues.